The sequence of this T cell receptor (beta chain) was determined in a study of cytomegalovirus exposure and HLA in healthy donors. Study-wide background: Of some 410 genotyped donors, around 80% grouped in the Caucasian-associated ancestry cluster. General observations from the study: Cytomegalovirus association was listed for 170 or so TCR beta chains. The classifier reportedly diagnosed cytomegalovirus status with high specificity and sensitivity.

PCR employed 60 Vbeta and 13 Jbeta primers. In the original analysis: Later work found tens of millions of unique TCR beta chains, with some 11 million shared. Using immunoSEQ multiplex PCR, the repertoire was profiled, and TCRdb retains in-frame clones only, with some absent. That table is the source of V, J and clone size, and D and trimming were worked out from the DNA. The data show about 200,000 clones, around 81% seen once. This CDR3 contains 13 residues. With 3 bases removed from V and 7 bases from J, the gap between germline ends came to 12 bases. Germline V gives CDR1 PRHDT, CDR2 FYEKMQ (reference sequence). Turning to this clone: The antigen is unknown.

The chain couples TRBV13 to TRBJ2-5; TRBD1 is a possible D gene (5 bases). This TCR derives from a man aged 25-40 years in good health and CMV-seronegative. The sequencing sample was made of PBMCs. In DNA form, the CDR3 reads TGTGCCAGCAGCTTTCGGACACTCGGGACCCAGTACTTC. This codes for CASSFRTLGTQYF.